The 30 T cell receptor beta chains below come from one sample, sequenced in a study of OX40 agonist ivuxolimab in advanced cancers. TCRdb keeps only in-frame clones here, not all; method: immunoSEQ multiplex PCR. The data hold tens of thousands of clones, with more than 85% observed a single time. The sample in question was CD4+ or CD8+ T cells sorted from blood, obtained in a trial of the OX40 agonist ivuxolimab. These receptors were collected from an adult with an advanced solid tumor such as melanoma, head and neck, liver or kidney cancer.

J is TRBJ2-7 and V is TRBV7-2, with 16 bases that match TRBD2. Unmatched junction bases numbered 2, after V lost 5 bases and J lost 4 bases. CDR3 length equals 15 residues. Germline V CDR1 and CDR2: SGHTA, FQGNSA. CDR3 in amino acids: CASSLGLAGGYEQYF. The CDR3 nucleotides are TGTGCCAGCAGCCTGGGACTAGCGGGAGGGTACGAGCAGTACTTC.

V usage is TRBV14 and J usage is TRBJ2-3; maybe TRBD1 (6 bases). V shed 0 bases and J shed 6 bases, with 13 bases lying between them. Germline V gives CDR1 SGHDN, CDR2 FVKESK. The CDR3 totals 15 residues. The CDR3 is CASSQDWGPADTQYF. CDR3 sequence (DNA): TGTGCCAGCAGCCAAGACTGGGGGCCCGCGGATACGCAGTATTTT. The full variable domain, with the rest looked up from reference TRBV14 and TRBJ2-3, is EAGVTQFPSHSVIEKGQTVTLRCDPISGHDNLYWYRRVMGKEIKFLLHFVKESKQDESGMPNNRFLAERTGGTYSTLKVQPAELEDSGVYFCASSQDWGPADTQYFGPGTRLTVL.

This chain joins TRBV7-3 and TRBJ2-7; 11 nucleotides agree with TRBD1. The CDR3 has 14 amino acids. Germline values: CDR1 SGHTA, CDR2 FQGTGA. J was trimmed by 6 bases and V by 5 bases; bases with no gene match: 6. CDR3 loop: CASSPGQGAGEQYF. The CDR3 bases are TGTGCCAGCAGCCCAGGACAGGGGGCGGGCGAGCAGTACTTC.

The J gene is TRBJ2-2, the V gene TRBV9; no firm D call. The CDR3 spans 14 residues. Trimming cost V 6 bases and J 3 bases, with 12 bases left between them. Germline values: CDR1 SGDLS, CDR2 YYNGEE. CDR3 protein: CASMGGGDTGELFF. CDR3 DNA sequence: TGTGCCAGCATGGGCGGTGGGGACACCGGGGAGCTGTTTTTT. Combining the CDR3 with reference TRBV9 and TRBJ2-2 gives the whole variable domain DSGVTQTPKHLITATGQRVTLRCSPRSGDLSVYWYQQSLDQGLQFLIQYYNGEERAKGNILERFSAQQFPDLHSELNLSSLELGDSALYFCASMGGGDTGELFFGEGSRLTVL.

The chain is built from TRBV7-2 and TRBJ1-3; perhaps TRBD1 as D (5 bases). This CDR3 is built from 13 residues. The V gene lost 5 bases and the J gene lost 3 bases, with 8 bases spanning the gap. Germline CDR1 SGHTA, CDR2 FQGNSA. The CDR3 region has the DNA TGTGCCAGCAGCAGGGGCGGTGGAAACACCATATATTTT. Protein sequence: CASSRGGGNTIYF.

The genes are TRBV29-1 and TRBJ1-1, with a possible D match to TRBD1 (6 bases). V was pared by 4 bases and J by 6 bases, with 18 bases between. The CDR3 extends over 14 amino acids. Germline V lookup: CDR1 SQVTM, CDR2 ANQGSEA. The CDR3 loop is CSVGIWGANAEAFF. As DNA, the CDR3 is TGCAGCGTTGGTATCTGGGGGGCGAATGCTGAAGCTTTCTTT.

V gene TRBV9 combines with J gene TRBJ1-2, with D unclear. The germline V and J ends were trimmed by 0 bases and 3 bases, with 12 bases remaining between them. The CDR3 loop spans 15 amino acids. From germline, CDR1 is SGDLS and CDR2 YYNGEE. CDR3 loop: CASSVGPGLDYGYTF. The CDR3 DNA is TGTGCCAGCAGCGTAGGACCGGGATTGGACTATGGCTACACCTTC.

J is TRBJ1-5 and V is TRBV6-1; TRBD1 agrees at 9 bases. The CDR3 sequence is 15 residues long. Germline V gene data show CDR1 as MNHNS and CDR2 as SASEGT. V gave up 2 bases and J gave up 7 bases; unmatched junction bases: 6. The CDR3 nucleotides read TGTGCCAGCAGTGAACCACAGGGGGCCAGGCAGCCCCAGCATTTT. This sequence encodes CASSEPQGARQPQHF.

With regard to this clone: One end of the junction is discordant with germline, which a read error may explain. The gene calls are TRBV7-7 and TRBJ2-3, with 11 positions matching TRBD2. This CDR3 contains 16 residues. Germline CDR1 is SSHAT and CDR2 is FNYEAQ (reference sequence). CDR3: CASSPGTSGYTDTQYF. DNA of the CDR3: TGTGCTAGCAGCCCAGGGACTAGCGGTTACACAGATACGCAGTATTTT.

The chain has TRBV6-1 and TRBJ2-7; 11 bases are a match to TRBD2. V was pared by 6 bases and J by 3 bases, with 4 bases of the junction left unmatched. The CDR3 sequence is 14 residues long. The V gene's germline CDR1 is MNHNS and CDR2 SASEGT. The CDR3 DNA reads TGTGCCAGCAGAACCGGGACTAGCGGCTACGAGCAGTACTTC. As protein: CASRTGTSGYEQYF.

CDR3: CASKGQGAYNEQFF. As DNA, the CDR3 is TGTGCCAGTAAGGGACAGGGGGCCTACAATGAGCAGTTCTTC. The rearrangement uses TRBV19 and TRBJ2-1; 11 nucleotides match TRBD1. In germline, CDR1 is LNHDA, CDR2 SQIVND (reference sequence). The CDR3 has 14 residues. With 7 bases clipped from V and 2 bases from J, the junction kept 1 base outside the gene matches.

The chain uses TRBV27 and TRBJ2-1, with 10 bases aligning to TRBD2. The CDR3 is made up of 14 amino acids. Germline V gives CDR1 MNHEY, CDR2 SMNVEV (reference sequence). The V gene end was trimmed by 3 bases and the J gene end by 12 bases; junction bases not matched to a gene: 8. CDR3 residues: CASSFTGTSASQFF. The CDR3, as DNA: TGTGCCAGCAGTTTTACGGGGACTAGCGCTTCGCAGTTCTTC.

CDR3 sequence (DNA): TGTGCCGGGGGGCGTCACAGGGCCGGCTATGGCTACACCTTC. The encoded protein is CAGGRHRAGYGYTF. This chain links TRBV28 with TRBJ1-2, with a weak D call TRBD1 (6 bases). CDR3 size: 14 residues. V gave up 11 bases and J gave up 4 bases, with 20 bases separating them. CDR1 and CDR2 (germline): MDHEN, SYDVKM.

The chain has TRBV19 and TRBJ2-7, with D possibly TRBD1 on 5 matching bases. Germline V CDR1 and CDR2: LNHDA, SQIVND (reference sequence). V lost 7 bases and J lost 2, with 12 bases in between. There are 13 residues in the CDR3. The CDR3 DNA sequence: TGTGCCAGTACGGCAGGGTATCCCTACGAGCAGTACTTC. Translation gives CASTAGYPYEQYF. Full variable domain (remainder filled in from reference TRBV19 and TRBJ2-7): DGGITQSPKYLFRKEGQNVTLSCEQNLNHDAMYWYRQDPGQGLRLIYYSQIVNDFQKGDIAEGYSVSREKKESFPLTVTSAQKNPTAFYLCASTAGYPYEQYFGPGTRLTVT.

This chain joins TRBV25-1 and TRBJ2-5, with a weak D call TRBD1 (5 bases). Trimming pared 0 bases from V and 5 bases from J, leaving 19 bases between. CDR1 and CDR2 from the germline V gene are MGHDK and SYGVNS. The CDR3 has 17 residues. In DNA form, the CDR3 reads TGTGCCAGCAGTGAATACCTTCCAGGGATCATGGAGGAGACCCAGTACTTC. Its translation: CASSEYLPGIMEETQYF.

The chain has TRBV5-1 and TRBJ2-1, with D possibly being TRBD2 (5 bases). V gave up 3 bases and J gave up 0 bases, with 13 bases separating them. CDR1 SGHRS and CDR2 YFSETQ come from the germline V gene. The length of the CDR3 is 16 residues. The CDR3 nucleotides read TGCGCCAGCAGCTCTTCAGCGGTTAGCTCCTACAATGAGCAGTTCTTC. Protein sequence: CASSSSAVSSYNEQFF. Variable domain in full (rest from reference TRBV5-1 and TRBJ2-1): KAGVTQTPRYLIKTRGQQVTLSCSPISGHRSVSWYQQTPGQGLQFLFEYFSETQRNKGNFPGRFSGRQFSNSRSEMNVSTLELGDSALYLCASSSSAVSSYNEQFFGPGTRLTVL.

The genes are TRBV5-8 and TRBJ2-1, with 7 bases fitting TRBD2. This CDR3 region has 17 residues. Losses at the gene ends were 6 bases for V and 2 bases for J; bases not matched to a gene: 14. The germline V gene has CDR1 SGHTS and CDR2 YDEGEE. CDR3 nucleotides: TGTGCCAGCACCTCCTGGGGCCTAGCGGATACCTACAATGAGCAGTTCTTC. As protein: CASTSWGLADTYNEQFF.

This rearrangement joins TRBV28 to TRBJ2-7; D uncertain. Germline V gene lookup returns CDR1 MDHEN and CDR2 SYDVKM. This CDR3 region has 14 residues. V lost 5 bases to trimming and J lost 0 bases, with 11 bases between them. CDR3 DNA sequence: TGTGCCAGCAGTCGGCAGCCGTCCTCCTACGAGCAGTACTTC. It encodes CASSRQPSSYEQYF.

The rearrangement joins TRBV27 to TRBJ2-7, with TRBD2 identical over 11 bases. Germline V gene data show CDR1 as MNHEY and CDR2 as SMNVEV (reference sequence). The junction had 3 bases not matched to a gene; V was cut back by 1 base and J by 4 bases. This CDR3 contains 15 residues. DNA of the CDR3: TGTGCCAGCAGTTTATTCCCTAGCGGGAGGTACGAGCAGTACTTC. The encoded protein is CASSLFPSGRYEQYF.

V and J are TRBV18 and TRBJ2-3; 8 bases are a match to TRBD1. The CDR3 has 16 amino acids. Germline values: CDR1 KGHSH, CDR2 LQKENI. V gave up 2 bases and J gave up 0 bases; unmatched junction bases: 4. The CDR3 coding sequence is TGTGCCAGCTCACCAAACGGACAGGGCAGCACAGATACGCAGTATTTT. Protein product: CASSPNGQGSTDTQYF.

The chain joins TRBV19 to TRBJ2-1; 7 bases fit TRBD2. Trimming cost V 4 bases and J 4 bases; bases outside gene matches: 7. Germline V gene data show CDR1 as LNHDA and CDR2 as SQIVND (reference sequence). The CDR3 spans 15 residues. The CDR3 DNA sequence: TGTGCCAGTAGTACCGCGGGAGACCGGTACAATGAGCAGTTCTTC. Translation: CASSTAGDRYNEQFF.

The rearrangement uses TRBV19 and TRBJ1-3; D unclear. The CDR3 totals 14 residues. Germline V lookup: CDR1 LNHDA, CDR2 SQIVND (reference sequence). V was clipped by 6 bases and J by 3 bases, with 12 bases between them. CDR3: CASRDPVYGNTIYF. Written as DNA, the CDR3 is TGTGCCAGTAGAGATCCAGTCTATGGAAACACCATATATTTT.

The gene calls are TRBV28 and TRBJ2-4; D gene ambiguous. V was shortened by 7 bases and J by 0 bases, with 7 bases between the two germline ends. The CDR3 totals 13 residues. CDR1 is MDHEN and CDR2 is SYDVKM in the germline V gene. The CDR3 region is CASNPTAKNIQYF. For the CDR3, the DNA is TGTGCCAGCAACCCCACAGCCAAAAACATTCAGTACTTC.

The chain has TRBV28 and TRBJ2-2; no firm D call. Trimming took 3 bases from V and 0 from J, leaving 8 bases between them. This CDR3 has 15 residues. Per the germline V gene, CDR1 is MDHEN and CDR2 is SYDVKM. The CDR3 loop is CASSFGQANTGELFF. CDR3 DNA sequence: TGTGCCAGCAGTTTCGGTCAGGCGAACACCGGGGAGCTGTTTTTT. Using reference TRBV28 and TRBJ2-2 for the parts outside the CDR3, the full variable domain is DVKVTQSSRYLVKRTGEKVFLECVQDMDHENMFWYRQDPGLGLRLIYFSYDVKMKEKGDIPEGYSVSREKKERFSLILESASTNQTSMYLCASSFGQANTGELFFGEGSRLTVL.

The chain joins TRBV27 to TRBJ2-7; D is perhaps TRBD1 (6 bases). The V and J ends lost 10 bases and 6 bases respectively, with 19 bases between them. Germline lookup yields CDR1 MNHEY and CDR2 SMNVEV (reference sequence). The CDR3 contains 13 residues. The CDR3: CATEKAGRGEQYF. The CDR3 bases are TGTGCCACCGAAAAGGCGGGCAGGGGCGAGCAGTACTTC.

This clone has just one count. The V gene is TRBV27, the J gene TRBJ1-1; D ambiguous. The CDR3 length is 13 residues. V was cut by 6 bases and J by 1 base, with 9 bases left in between. Germline values: CDR1 MNHEY, CDR2 SMNVEV (reference sequence). CDR3 coding DNA: TGTGCCAGCAGGGGTACGGGGAACACTGAAGCTTTCTTT. It yields the protein CASRGTGNTEAFF.

As for this clone: A junction end diverges from the germline sequence, so it may reflect a read error. The gene calls are TRBV6-6 and TRBJ2-7, with 12 positions matching TRBD1. This CDR3 is built from 12 residues. Germline V gene lookup returns CDR1 MNHNY and CDR2 SVGAGI (reference sequence). The CDR3 bases are TGTGCCAGCAGCTCCGGGACAGGGGGCTTGGTCTTC. Translated, it gives CASSSGTGGLVF.

This chain joins TRBV5-1 and TRBJ2-3; 7 bases map to TRBD2. Unmatched junction bases numbered 5, after V lost 4 bases and J lost 0 bases. The CDR3 totals 15 residues. CDR1 is SGHRS and CDR2 is YFSETQ in the germline V gene. The CDR3 coding sequence is TGCGCCAGCAGCATGGCTAGCGGTAGCACAGATACGCAGTATTTT. Residues: CASSMASGSTDTQYF.

V usage is TRBV11-3 and J usage is TRBJ2-7; the D is unclear. Germline V gene lookup returns CDR1 SGHNT and CDR2 YENEEA. Trimming removed 5 bases at V and 2 bases at J, with 10 bases between. The CDR3 covers 13 residues. CDR3 amino acids: CASSPLGPYEQYF. The CDR3 DNA is TGTGCCAGCAGCCCACTCGGCCCCTACGAGCAGTACTTC.

The chain combines TRBV9 with TRBJ1-1, with D perhaps matching TRBD1 (5 bases). Trimming stripped 0 bases from V and 11 bases from J, with 23 bases between. Germline V gene lookup returns CDR1 SGDLS and CDR2 YYNGEE. CDR3 length: 16 amino acids. The CDR3: CASSVDPGDPGAKAFF. CDR3 DNA: TGTGCCAGCAGCGTAGATCCCGGGGACCCAGGAGCGAAGGCTTTCTTT.